Listed below are T cell receptor beta chains from one sample, sequenced in a study of T-cell reconstitution after alpha-beta-depleted transplantation in children. TCRdb reanalysed the PCR reads using MiXCR and keeps one entry per CDR3 protein. Of a few hundred thousand distinct CDR3 sequences listed, around 9.1% were seen once; the top ten hold 7% to 9.5%. The input for sequencing was PBMCs, taken before TCRalphabeta/CD19-depleted stem cell transplant. All receptors come from a boy younger than two with acute myeloid leukemia, due to receive a stem cell transplant. Each CDR3 is given with its conserved first and last residue. Each record gives: J gene, clone size, V gene, D gene, CDR3 DNA, CDR3 protein. The D gene is left open where the match is weak. Only some rows state a clone size, as once, few, many or a class for expanded clones.

TRBJ2-3	.	TRBV10-3	TRBD2	TGTGCCATCGGCGGACTAGGTACAGATACGCAGTATTTT	CAIGGLGTDTQYF
TRBJ2-7	many	TRBV7-2	.	TGTGCCAGCAGCCTCCACAGGGGGGGATCCTACGAGCAGTACTTC	CASSLHRGGSYEQYF
TRBJ1-6	many	TRBV6-5	.	TGTGCCAGCAGTTACTCAGGGCCAAATTCACCCCTCCACTTT	CASSYSGPNSPLHF
TRBJ2-7	many	TRBV28	TRBD2	TGTGCCTGCCCCCCGGGACTAGCGGGAGCAGACGAGCAGTACTTC	CACPPGLAGADEQYF
TRBJ2-7	.	TRBV10-3	.	TGTGCCATCCGGGGGGCTAGGGAGCAGTACTTC	CAIRGAREQYF
TRBJ2-3	many	TRBV10-3	.	TGTGCCATCAGTGAGGGGGAAAAGCAAGATACGCAGTATTTT	CAISEGEKQDTQYF
TRBJ2-7	many	TRBV29-1	.	TGCAGCGTTGGGGATGGGGGGACCTACGAGCAGTACTTC	CSVGDGGTYEQYF
TRBJ2-5	many	TRBV4-2	.	TGTGCCAGCAGCCAAGGGTCCAGACCGGAAGAGACCCAGTACTTC	CASSQGSRPEETQYF
TRBJ2-7	.	TRBV15	.	TGTGCCACCAGCAGAGGCTCCGGGGGGCGCTACGAGCAGTACTTC	CATSRGSGGRYEQYF
TRBJ2-1	few	TRBV7-2	TRBD2	TGTGCCAGCAGCGGAACCCGGACTAGCGATGGGGATGAGCAGTTCTTC	CASSGTRTSDGDEQFF
TRBJ2-4	.	TRBV28	.	TGTGCCAGCAGTCTAAGGAGGAGGGACCTAGAGCCTTGGGCCATTCAGTACTTC	CASSLRRRDLEPWAIQYF
TRBJ2-5	medium-sized	TRBV7-2	TRBD2	TGTGCCAGCTCACTAGCGGGAGGCGGAGAGACCCAGTACTTC	CASSLAGGGETQYF
TRBJ2-5	many	TRBV28	.	TGTGCCAGCAGTCCCAAAGTTTTTGGGAAGCAAGAGACCCAGTACTTC	CASSPKVFGKQETQYF
TRBJ2-1	many	TRBV4-3	TRBD1	TGCGCCAGCAGCTATCCGGGACAGGGGATTTACAATGAGCAGTTCTTC	CASSYPGQGIYNEQFF
TRBJ1-4	.	TRBV3-1	.	TGTGCCAGCAGCCAAGTGGGGCGGAGTAATGAAAAACTGTTTTTT	CASSQVGRSNEKLFF
TRBJ2-6	.	TRBV20-1	.	TGCAGTGCTAGAGATTTGACCTCTGGGGCCAACGTCCTGACTTTC	CSARDLTSGANVLTF
TRBJ1-2	once	TRBV7-8	.	TGTGCCAGCAGCTCGCAGGCCCTTAACTATGGCTACACCTTC	CASSSQALNYGYTF
TRBJ2-3	few	TRBV4-2	TRBD2	TGTGCCAGCAGCCAACTAGCGGGCGGTGTAGATACGCAGTATTTT	CASSQLAGGVDTQYF
TRBJ2-7	many	TRBV11-2	.	TGTGCCAGCAGCTTTGGCCGGAAGGGACCCTACGAGCAGTACTTC	CASSFGRKGPYEQYF
TRBJ2-3	.	TRBV12-3/TRBV12-4	TRBD2	TGTGCCAGCAGTTTTAGGACTAGCGGGGGTGCGCAGTATTTT	CASSFRTSGGAQYF
TRBJ2-7	many	TRBV28	.	TGTGCCAGCAGTTTCTGGACAGTAGGCGAGCAGTACTTC	CASSFWTVGEQYF
TRBJ2-5	few	TRBV18	TRBD1	TGTGCCAGCCAGCCCCTGGGACAGGGGAAAGAGACCCAGTACTTC	CASQPLGQGKETQYF
TRBJ2-7	.	TRBV5-4	TRBD1	TGTGCCAGCAGCTTTGGCCGGGACAGGGTGCGATACGAGCAGTACTTC	CASSFGRDRVRYEQYF
TRBJ2-1	.	TRBV12-3/TRBV12-4	TRBD2	TGTGCCAGCAGCCCCGGACTAGCGGGGGGGCTACCTCACAATGAGCAGTTCTTC	CASSPGLAGGLPHNEQFF
TRBJ2-7	many	TRBV6-2/TRBV6-3	.	TGTGCCACCAGCCGAACGGGGGGCCTCTACGAGCAGTACTTC	CATSRTGGLYEQYF
TRBJ1-1	many	TRBV7-6	TRBD1	TGTGCCAGCAGCTTATTAAACCCGGGACAGTTGAACACTGAAGCTTTCTTT	CASSLLNPGQLNTEAFF
TRBJ1-5	many	TRBV7-9	.	TGTGCCAGCAGCTTAGGGACGCTCAGAGATAGCAATCAGCCCCAGCATTTT	CASSLGTLRDSNQPQHF
TRBJ2-7	many	TRBV25-1	TRBD1	TGTGCCAGCAGTGTGACAGGGCCCTACGAGCAGTACTTC	CASSVTGPYEQYF
TRBJ2-5	many	TRBV5-1	.	TGCGCCAGCAGCTTGGACGGAAGGGGCCAAGAGACCCAGTACTTC	CASSLDGRGQETQYF
TRBJ1-1	many	TRBV7-2	.	TGTGCCAGCAGCTCTACAATTTCCCCCCTTATGAACACTGAAGCTTTCTTT	CASSSTISPLMNTEAFF
TRBJ2-7	many	TRBV20-1	TRBD1	TGCAGTGCCTCGACAGGGGCCTACGAGCAGTACTTC	CSASTGAYEQYF
TRBJ1-1	many	TRBV7-9	.	TGTGCCAGCAGCTTGCCTCTTGACATGTATGGGAACACTGAAGCTTTCTTT	CASSLPLDMYGNTEAFF
TRBJ2-7	many	TRBV5-1	.	TGCGCCAGCAGCCCCGGGACTCGAAGCTCCTACGAGCAGTACTTC	CASSPGTRSSYEQYF
TRBJ1-3	.	TRBV27	TRBD1	TGTGCCAGCAGTTTCGCCGGGACAGGGGGAAACACCATATATTTT	CASSFAGTGGNTIYF
TRBJ1-2	many	TRBV5-1	.	TGCGCCAGCAGCTTGGATCCGGGGATCTATGGCTACACCTTC	CASSLDPGIYGYTF
TRBJ1-2	many	TRBV7-8	.	TGTGCCAGCAGCTTAACAGCGCAGGGGTATGGCTACACCTTC	CASSLTAQGYGYTF
TRBJ2-3	many	TRBV4-3	TRBD2	TGCGCCAGCAGCCAAGATGGGAGGGGCTACACAGATACGCAGTATTTT	CASSQDGRGYTDTQYF
TRBJ2-7	many	TRBV5-1	.	TGCGCCAGCAGCCCCCGGAACGGAGTCTACGAGCAGTACTTC	CASSPRNGVYEQYF
TRBJ2-7	many	TRBV12-3/TRBV12-4	.	TGTGCCAGCAGTTTTGCACATACCTACGAGCAGTACTTC	CASSFAHTYEQYF
TRBJ2-7	many	TRBV4-2	TRBD1	TGTGCCAGCAGCCACCCCCCGACAGGGGCGGACGAGCAGTACTTC	CASSHPPTGADEQYF
TRBJ2-3	.	TRBV28	TRBD1	TGTGCCAGCAGGAACACAGGGGCCACCACAGATACGCAGTATTTT	CASRNTGATTDTQYF
TRBJ1-1	many	TRBV11-2	.	TGTGCCAGCAGCCAAGCGATGGTCACTGAAGCTTTCTTT	CASSQAMVTEAFF
TRBJ2-3	many	TRBV2	TRBD2	TGTGCCGGAGGGCGGGAGACCACAGATACGCAGTATTTT	CAGGRETTDTQYF
TRBJ2-6	few	TRBV5-3	TRBD2	TGTTCCCCTGGGGGGGGGTCTAGGGCTGGGGCCAACGTCCTGACTTTC	CSPGGGSRAGANVLTF
TRBJ2-7	many	TRBV11-2	.	TGTGCCAGCAGCGGAGCGGTGGGGGGCGAGCAGTACTTC	CASSGAVGGEQYF
TRBJ2-1	many	TRBV28	.	TGTGCCAGCAGTTTATTGGCCGGGAATGAGCAGTTCTTC	CASSLLAGNEQFF
TRBJ2-7	many	TRBV7-9	.	TGTGCCAGCAGCTCCCCACAGAGCTACGAGCAGTACTTC	CASSSPQSYEQYF
TRBJ1-2	.	TRBV20-1	.	TGCAGTGCTCGAGCCAGGGGTTCGAACTATGGCTACACCTTC	CSARARGSNYGYTF
TRBJ2-1	.	TRBV7-2	.	TGTGCCAGCAGCTTAGGGGATGGACAGCGGTTCTTC	CASSLGDGQRFF
TRBJ2-4	few	TRBV5-5	.	TGTGCCAGCAGCTTTCAAAACATTCAGTACTTC	CASSFQNIQYF
TRBJ2-1	many	TRBV29-1	.	TGCAGCGTTGGGGCTAGCTACAATGAGCAGTTCTTC	CSVGASYNEQFF
TRBJ1-2	.	TRBV7-2	.	TGTGCCAGCAGCTTCAACAGGGAAAGTGGCTACACCTTC	CASSFNRESGYTF
TRBJ1-6	.	TRBV6-4	.	TGTGCCAGCAGTTCGGGGAGAACAAATTCACCCCTCCACTTT	CASSSGRTNSPLHF
TRBJ2-2	many	TRBV11-2	.	TGTGCCAGCAGCTTAGGAGTCCGGCAGGGGACCGGGGAGCTGTTTTTT	CASSLGVRQGTGELFF
TRBJ2-2	many	TRBV9	.	TGTGCCAGCAGCGTAGAGAGAACCGGGGAGCTGTTTTTT	CASSVERTGELFF
TRBJ1-2	many	TRBV24-1	TRBD1	TGTGCCACCAGCGGACAGGGTGGCTATGGCTACACCTTC	CATSGQGGYGYTF